Described below is a single T cell receptor (beta chain) sequence and its context. Its binding antigen is unknown. The input lacks base qualities; no much larger clone sits a single base away. The data were taken from a study of blood T cell repertoires in COVID-19 (dated by TCRdb to 2018 to 2020). With regard to the full study: Samples from collaborators originated in the United States, Italy and Spain and spanned both the acute and convalescent phases of COVID-19. HLA class I and class II types, where available, came from metadata supplied by the sample provider rather than from assay-based typing. The material from the prospective study consisted of cDNA or gDNA derived from T cells, B-cell-depleted T cells, or PBMCs. The dataset comprised deeply sampled blood TCRbeta repertoires from subjects exposed to, actively infected with, or recovered from COVID-19. The repertoires were released in a freely available public database meant as a resource for research on the immune response to SARS-CoV-2. The samples were drawn from the first 160 participants of the ongoing ImmuneRACE study and from roughly 1,300 subjects provided by 6 global collaborators. Sample metadata almost always included a de-identified subject ID, COVID-19 status, age in years and sex.

Participants in the prospective study were enrolled through a virtual design, were aged roughly 18 to 95 years, and lived in approximately 25 United States geographic areas. To assign participants to cohorts, the prospective study relied on clinical history that participants themselves reported in a screening survey and a study questionnaire. Recovered participants in ImmuneRACE Cohort 3 were defined by two consecutive negative NP/OP PCR tests, clearance by a healthcare professional, or resolution of symptoms. Mobile phlebotomists in the prospective study collected whole blood, serum and a nasopharyngeal or oropharyngeal swab from every participant. Additional blood draws and questionnaires over an approximately 2-month period could optionally be provided by prospective study participants. Blood samples from the prospective study were shipped frozen or at room temperature prior to DNA extraction.

Compared with germline, V lacks 6 bases and J lacks 4 bases; bases without a gene match: 9. As encoded in the germline V gene (reference sequence), CDR1 is MNHEY while CDR2 is SMNVEV. Its CDR3 holds 15 amino acids, cysteine through phenylalanine. Only the CDR3 portion is preserved as DNA: 45 bases, with reading frame beginning at the first base. TCRbeta CDR3 regions were amplified from genomic DNA using the immunoSEQ Assay, a bias-controlled multiplex PCR. The original pipeline was this. The number of nucleated cells in each sample was estimated by amplification of reference gene primers within the assay. To quantify the absolute abundance of each unique TCRbeta CDR3 rearrangement, sequence reads were collapsed and filtered. For each sample, productive Simpson clonality was calculated as the square root of Simpson's diversity index over productive rearrangements. TCRdb limited this immuneACCESS table to in-frame rearrangements with V and J called. A share of clones is missing; checked studies link under half to unresolved V genes, and the rest is unexplained. V, J and clone size were drawn from that table, and D and trimming were deduced from the DNA. The sample data list 200,000 to 250,000 clones, and over 75% of these were observed just once. About a tenth of the sample belongs to the ten largest clones.

Summary of the overall study and its limitations: How much clinical and demographic metadata was included differed by source and by participant, and the metadata was provided uncurated.

The material sequenced was PBMCs or T cells enriched from blood (not recorded which). The rearranged segments are TRBV27 and TRBJ2-5; 9 bases in the junction line up with TRBD1. The source of this sequence is a man aged 40-49 years who had recovered from COVID-19. The bases read TGTGCCAGCAGCCGCCCCACAGGGGGCGTAGAGACCCAGTACTTC. The translation is CASSRPTGGVETQYF.